This T cell receptor beta chain was recorded in a study of T cells after posttransplantation cyclophosphamide. This CDR3 is built from 14 residues. V was cut by 9 bases and J by 3 bases, with 15 bases left in between. Germline-derived CDR1 and CDR2 are SNHLY and FYNNEI. Assay: immunoSEQ multiplex PCR; the TCRdb copy retains only in-frame clones and omits some. The table has roughly 70,000 clones, about 94% seen once. The J gene is TRBJ2-1, the V gene TRBV2; D is unresolved. Source material: PBMCs. This receptor was obtained from a woman aged 25 to 45 in good health and a related stem cell transplant donor. The CDR3, as DNA: TGTGCCAGTTTTCCGGGCTGGGGCTACAATGAGCAGTTCTTC. This encodes CASFPGWGYNEQFF.